This entry describes one T cell receptor (beta chain). This specimen comes from a study of cytomegalovirus exposure and HLA in healthy donors. Researchers ran the PCR with 60 Vbeta and 13 Jbeta primers. Sequencing was performed with immunoSEQ multiplex PCR; in TCRdb, only in-frame clones are kept and a portion is missing. The data hold under 200,000 clones, with about two thirds observed a single time. V was pared by 3 bases and J by 2 bases, with 13 bases between. Germline lookup yields CDR1 SGHVS and CDR2 FNYEAQ. The CDR3 runs to 15 residues. The rearrangement links TRBV7-6 to TRBJ1-1, with D possibly matching TRBD1 (6 bases). The origin of this receptor is a young woman in good health and CMV-seronegative. Material for sequencing was PBMCs. DNA of the CDR3: TGTGCCAGCAGCTTTTATTGGGGGACAAACACTGAAGCTTTCTTT. It encodes CASSFYWGTNTEAFF. Full variable domain (rest looked up from reference TRBV7-6 and TRBJ1-1): GAGVSQSPRYKVTKRGQDVALRCDPISGHVSLYWYRQALGQGPEFLTYFNYEAQQDKSGLPNDRFSAERPEGSISTLTIQRTEQRDSAMYRCASSFYWGTNTEAFFGQGTRLTVV.